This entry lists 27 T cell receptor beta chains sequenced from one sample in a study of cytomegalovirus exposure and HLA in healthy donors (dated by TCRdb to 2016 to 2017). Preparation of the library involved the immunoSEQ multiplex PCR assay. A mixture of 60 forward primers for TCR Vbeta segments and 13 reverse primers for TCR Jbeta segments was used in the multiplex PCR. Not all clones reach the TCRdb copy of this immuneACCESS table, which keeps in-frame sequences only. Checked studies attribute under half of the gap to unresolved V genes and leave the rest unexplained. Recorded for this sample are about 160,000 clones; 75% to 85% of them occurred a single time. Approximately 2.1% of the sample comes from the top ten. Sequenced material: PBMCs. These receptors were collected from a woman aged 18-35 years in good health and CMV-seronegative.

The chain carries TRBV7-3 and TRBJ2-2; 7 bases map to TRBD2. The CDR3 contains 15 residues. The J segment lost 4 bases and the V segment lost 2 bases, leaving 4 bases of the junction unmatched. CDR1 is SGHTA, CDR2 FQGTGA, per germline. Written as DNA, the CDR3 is TGTGCCAGCAGCTTAGCGGGGGTCCCCACCGGGGAGCTGTTTTTT. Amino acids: CASSLAGVPTGELFF.

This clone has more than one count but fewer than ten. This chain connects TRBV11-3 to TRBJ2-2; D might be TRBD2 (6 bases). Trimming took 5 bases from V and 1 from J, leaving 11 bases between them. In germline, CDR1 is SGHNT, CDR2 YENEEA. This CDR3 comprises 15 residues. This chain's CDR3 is CASSQTRGNTGELFF. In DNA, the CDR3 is TGTGCCAGCAGCCAGACGCGGGGGAACACCGGGGAGCTGTTTTTT. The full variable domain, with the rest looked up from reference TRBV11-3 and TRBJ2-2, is EAGVVQSPRYKIIEKKQPVAFWCNPISGHNTLYWYLQNLGQGPELLIRYENEEAVDDSQLPKDRFSAERLKGVDSTLKIQPAELGDSAVYLCASSQTRGNTGELFFGEGSRLTVL.

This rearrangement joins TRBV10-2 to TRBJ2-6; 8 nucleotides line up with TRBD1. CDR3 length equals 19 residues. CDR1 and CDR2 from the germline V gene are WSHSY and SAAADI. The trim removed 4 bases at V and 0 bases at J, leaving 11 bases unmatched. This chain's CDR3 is CASSGLRDRLTSGANVLTF. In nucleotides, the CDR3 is TGCGCCAGCAGTGGACTCCGGGACAGGCTAACCTCTGGGGCCAACGTCCTGACTTTC.

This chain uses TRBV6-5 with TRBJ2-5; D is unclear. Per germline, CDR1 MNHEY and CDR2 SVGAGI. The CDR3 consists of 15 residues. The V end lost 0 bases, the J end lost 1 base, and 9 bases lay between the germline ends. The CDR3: CASSYSRRSQETQYF. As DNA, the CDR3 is TGTGCCAGCAGTTACTCTCGGCGGAGCCAAGAGACCCAGTACTTC.

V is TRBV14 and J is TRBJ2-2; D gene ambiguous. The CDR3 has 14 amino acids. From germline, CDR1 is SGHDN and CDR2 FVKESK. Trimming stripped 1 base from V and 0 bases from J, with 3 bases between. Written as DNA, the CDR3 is TGTGCCAGCAGCCAAGGCGCGAACACCGGGGAGCTGTTTTTT. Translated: CASSQGANTGELFF.

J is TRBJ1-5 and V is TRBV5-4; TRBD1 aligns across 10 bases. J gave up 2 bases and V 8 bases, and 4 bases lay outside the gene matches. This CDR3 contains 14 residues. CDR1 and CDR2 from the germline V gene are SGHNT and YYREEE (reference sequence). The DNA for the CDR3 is TGTGCCAGGGACAGGGGGGCGGGCAATCAGCCCCAGCATTTT. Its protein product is CARDRGAGNQPQHF.

CDR3 nucleotide sequence: TGCGCCAGCAGCTTGCCTAGCGGGGAGTCCTACAATGAGCAGTTCTTC. This encodes CASSLPSGESYNEQFF. The gene calls are TRBV5-1 and TRBJ2-1; 9 bases fit TRBD2. Germline V gene lookup returns CDR1 SGHRS and CDR2 YFSETQ. V shed 1 base and J 1 base; nucleotides not matched to a gene: 3. The CDR3 covers 16 residues.

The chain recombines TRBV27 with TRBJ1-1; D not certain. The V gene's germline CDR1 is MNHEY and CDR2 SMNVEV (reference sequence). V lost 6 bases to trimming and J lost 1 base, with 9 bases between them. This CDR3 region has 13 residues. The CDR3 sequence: CASRRAGNTEAFF. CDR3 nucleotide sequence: TGTGCCAGCAGGAGGGCAGGGAACACTGAAGCTTTCTTT.

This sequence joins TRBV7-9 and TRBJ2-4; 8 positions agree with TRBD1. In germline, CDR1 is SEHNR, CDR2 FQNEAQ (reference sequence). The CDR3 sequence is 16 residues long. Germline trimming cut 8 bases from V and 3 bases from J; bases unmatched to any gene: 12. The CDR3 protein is CASGGSTGVDKNIQYF. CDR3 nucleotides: TGTGCCAGCGGGGGGTCGACAGGGGTGGACAAAAACATTCAGTACTTC. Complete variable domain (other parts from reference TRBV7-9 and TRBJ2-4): DTGVSQNPRHKITKRGQNVTFRCDPISEHNRLYWYRQTLGQGPEFLTYFQNEAQLEKSRLLSDRFSAERPKGSFSTLEIQRTEQGDSAMYLCASGGSTGVDKNIQYFGAGTRLSVL.

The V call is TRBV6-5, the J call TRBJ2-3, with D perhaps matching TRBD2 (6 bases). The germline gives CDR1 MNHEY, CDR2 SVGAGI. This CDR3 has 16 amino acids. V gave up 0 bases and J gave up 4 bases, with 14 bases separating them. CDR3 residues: CASSYSRRGKSDTQYF. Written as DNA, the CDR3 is TGTGCCAGCAGTTACTCCCGTCGCGGGAAATCAGATACGCAGTATTTT.

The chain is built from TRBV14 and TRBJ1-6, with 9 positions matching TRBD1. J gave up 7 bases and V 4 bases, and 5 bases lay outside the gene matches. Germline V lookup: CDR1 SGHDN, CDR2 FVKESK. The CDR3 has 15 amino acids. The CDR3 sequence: CASSPWGQGNSPLHF. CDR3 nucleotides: TGTGCCAGCAGCCCCTGGGGACAGGGAAATTCACCCCTCCACTTT.

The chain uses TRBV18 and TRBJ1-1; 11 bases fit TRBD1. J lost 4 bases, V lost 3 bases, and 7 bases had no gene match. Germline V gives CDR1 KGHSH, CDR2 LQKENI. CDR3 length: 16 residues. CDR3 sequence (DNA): TGTGCCAGCTCACCTACGGGACAGGGGGGGCTCACTGAAGCTTTCTTT. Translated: CASSPTGQGGLTEAFF.

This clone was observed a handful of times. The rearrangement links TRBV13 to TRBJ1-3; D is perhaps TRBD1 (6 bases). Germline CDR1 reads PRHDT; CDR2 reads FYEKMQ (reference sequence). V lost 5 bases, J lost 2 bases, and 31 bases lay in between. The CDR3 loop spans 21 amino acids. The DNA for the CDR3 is TGTGCCAGCAGCCCACGGGTATTATTTAGACAGGAGCCGGCAGCTGGAAACACCATATATTTT. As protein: CASSPRVLFRQEPAAGNTIYF.

CDR3 amino acids: CASAPGRTSGYNEQFF. CDR3 in DNA: TGTGCCAGCGCCCCTGGCAGGACTAGCGGCTACAATGAGCAGTTCTTC. V is TRBV28 and J is TRBJ2-1, with TRBD2 identical over 10 bases. The CDR3 length is 16 residues. Germline values: CDR1 MDHEN, CDR2 SYDVKM. Trimming at V came to 8 bases and at J to 3 bases, leaving 10 bases not matched to a gene.

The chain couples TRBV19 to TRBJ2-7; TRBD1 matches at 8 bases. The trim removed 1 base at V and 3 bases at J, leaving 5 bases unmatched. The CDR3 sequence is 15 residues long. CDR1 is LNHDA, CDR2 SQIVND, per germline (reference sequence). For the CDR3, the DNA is TGTGCCAGTAGTATAGGGGGGACAGGATTCTACGAGCAGTACTTC. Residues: CASSIGGTGFYEQYF.

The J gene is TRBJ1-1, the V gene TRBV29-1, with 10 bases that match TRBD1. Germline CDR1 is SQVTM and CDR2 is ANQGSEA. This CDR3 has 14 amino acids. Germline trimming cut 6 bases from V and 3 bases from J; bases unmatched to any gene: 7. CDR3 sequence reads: CSVDRDRGYTEAFF. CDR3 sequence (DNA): TGCAGCGTAGACCGGGACAGGGGCTACACTGAAGCTTTCTTT.

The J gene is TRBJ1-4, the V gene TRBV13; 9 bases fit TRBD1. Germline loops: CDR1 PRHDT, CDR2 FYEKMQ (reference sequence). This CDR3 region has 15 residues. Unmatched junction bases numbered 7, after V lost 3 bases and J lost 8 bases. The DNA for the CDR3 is TGTGCCAGCAGCTTCGGGACAGGGCACGAAGAAAAACTGTTTTTT. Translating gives CASSFGTGHEEKLFF.

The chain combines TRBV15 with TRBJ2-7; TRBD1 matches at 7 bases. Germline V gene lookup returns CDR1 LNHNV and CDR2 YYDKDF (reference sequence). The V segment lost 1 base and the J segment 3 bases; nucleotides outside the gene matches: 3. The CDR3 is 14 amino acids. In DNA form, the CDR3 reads TGTGCCACCAGCAGAGGAGGGGACAGCTACGAGCAGTACTTC. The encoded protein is CATSRGGDSYEQYF.

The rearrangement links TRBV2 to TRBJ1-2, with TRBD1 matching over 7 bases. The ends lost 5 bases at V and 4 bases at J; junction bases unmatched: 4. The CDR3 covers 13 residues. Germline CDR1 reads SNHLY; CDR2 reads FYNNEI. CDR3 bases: TGTGCCAGCAGTCAGGGGGTTGGCTATGGCTACACCTTC. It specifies CASSQGVGYGYTF.

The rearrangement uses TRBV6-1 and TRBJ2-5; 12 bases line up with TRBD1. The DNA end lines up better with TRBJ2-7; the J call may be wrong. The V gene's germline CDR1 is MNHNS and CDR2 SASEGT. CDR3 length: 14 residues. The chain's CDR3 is CASIGTGGTYEQYF. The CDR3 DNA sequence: TGTGCCAGCATAGGGACAGGGGGCACCTACGAGCAGTACTTC.

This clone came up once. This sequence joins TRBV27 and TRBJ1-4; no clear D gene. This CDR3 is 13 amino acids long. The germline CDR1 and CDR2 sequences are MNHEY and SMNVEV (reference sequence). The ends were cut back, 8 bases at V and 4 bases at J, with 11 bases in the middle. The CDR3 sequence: CASSRSFNEKLFF. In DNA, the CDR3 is TGTGCCAGCTCTCGGTCTTTTAATGAAAAACTGTTTTTT.

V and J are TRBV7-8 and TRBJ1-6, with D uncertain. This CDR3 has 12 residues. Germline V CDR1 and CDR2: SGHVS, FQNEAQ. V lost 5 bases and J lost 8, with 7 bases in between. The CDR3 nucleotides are TGTGCCAGCAGCACGAGGCATTCACCCCTCCACTTT. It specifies CASSTRHSPLHF.

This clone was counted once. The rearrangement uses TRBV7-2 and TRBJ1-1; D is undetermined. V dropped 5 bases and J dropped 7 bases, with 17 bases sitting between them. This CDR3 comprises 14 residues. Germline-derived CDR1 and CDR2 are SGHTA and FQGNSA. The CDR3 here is CASSRAWGGREAFF. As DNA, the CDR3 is TGTGCCAGCAGCCGAGCGTGGGGAGGCCGTGAAGCTTTCTTT.

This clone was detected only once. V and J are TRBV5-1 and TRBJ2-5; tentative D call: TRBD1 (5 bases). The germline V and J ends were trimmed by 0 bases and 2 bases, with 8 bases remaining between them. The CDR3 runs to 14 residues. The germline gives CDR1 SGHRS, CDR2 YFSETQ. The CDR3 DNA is TGCGCCAGCAGCTTGGGCGACAGACAAGAGACCCAGTACTTC. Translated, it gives CASSLGDRQETQYF.

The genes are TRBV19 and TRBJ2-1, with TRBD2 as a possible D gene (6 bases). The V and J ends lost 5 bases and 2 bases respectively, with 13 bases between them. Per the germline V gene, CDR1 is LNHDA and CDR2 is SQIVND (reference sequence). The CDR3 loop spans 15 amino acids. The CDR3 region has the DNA TGTGCCAGTAGTGACCGGGACTCAACCTACAATGAGCAGTTCTTC. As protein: CASSDRDSTYNEQFF.

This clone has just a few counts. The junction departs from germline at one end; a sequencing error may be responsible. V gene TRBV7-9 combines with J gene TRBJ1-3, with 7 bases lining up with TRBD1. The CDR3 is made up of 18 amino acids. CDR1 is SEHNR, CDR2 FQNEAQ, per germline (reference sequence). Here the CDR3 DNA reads TGTTCCAGCAGCTTACCTCCGAAGACAGGGACTGGTGGAAACACCATATATTTT. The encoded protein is CSSSLPPKTGTGGNTIYF.

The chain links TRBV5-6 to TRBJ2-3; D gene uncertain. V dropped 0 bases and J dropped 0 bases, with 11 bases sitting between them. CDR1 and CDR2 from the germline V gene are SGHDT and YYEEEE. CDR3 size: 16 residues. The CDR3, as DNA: TGTGCCAGCAGCTTGGGGGCCCGCACTAGCACAGATACGCAGTATTTT. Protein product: CASSLGARTSTDTQYF.